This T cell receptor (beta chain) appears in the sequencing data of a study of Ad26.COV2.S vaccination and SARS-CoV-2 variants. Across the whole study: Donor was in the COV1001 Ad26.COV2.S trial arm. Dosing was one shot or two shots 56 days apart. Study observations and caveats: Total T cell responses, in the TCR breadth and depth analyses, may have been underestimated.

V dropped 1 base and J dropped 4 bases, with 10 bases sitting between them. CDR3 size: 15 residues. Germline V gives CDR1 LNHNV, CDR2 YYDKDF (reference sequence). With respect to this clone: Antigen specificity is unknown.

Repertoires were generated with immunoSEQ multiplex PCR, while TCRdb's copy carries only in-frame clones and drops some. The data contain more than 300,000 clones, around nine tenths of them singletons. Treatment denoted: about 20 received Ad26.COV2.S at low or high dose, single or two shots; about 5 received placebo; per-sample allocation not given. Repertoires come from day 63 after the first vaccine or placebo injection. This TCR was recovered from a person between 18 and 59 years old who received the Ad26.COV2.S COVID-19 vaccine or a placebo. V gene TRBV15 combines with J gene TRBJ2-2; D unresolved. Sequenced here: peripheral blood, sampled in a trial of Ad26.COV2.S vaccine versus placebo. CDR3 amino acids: CATSRAGPTTGELFF. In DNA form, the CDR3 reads TGTGCCACCAGCAGAGCCGGGCCAACCACCGGGGAGCTGTTTTTT.